Below, 8 T cell receptor beta chains from the same sample are listed, as sequenced in a study of blood T cell repertoires in COVID-19. The protocol was immunoSEQ multiplex PCR, while the TCRdb copy is restricted to in-frame clones and leaves out a portion. Of 95,000 to 150,000 clones in the sample, roughly 90% were seen once. Sequencing used peripheral blood. These receptors were taken from a man in his forties with acute or convalescent COVID-19.

This clone was seen only once. This chain links TRBV5-6 with TRBJ1-3; TRBD1 aligns across 7 bases. CDR3 size: 18 residues. V shed 1 base and J 4 bases; nucleotides not matched to a gene: 14. Looked up from germline, CDR1 is SGHDT and CDR2 is YYEEEE. The CDR3 reads CASSLYGQDLEGGNTIYF. The CDR3 DNA reads as TGTGCCAGCAGCTTGTACGGACAGGACCTCGAGGGCGGAAACACCATATATTTT.

J is TRBJ1-5 and V is TRBV6-6; TRBD1 agrees at 8 bases. J lost 6 bases, V lost 8 bases, and 12 bases had no gene match. CDR3 length: 15 residues. Germline V gene sequence: CDR1 MNHNY, CDR2 SVGAGI (reference sequence). The CDR3 here is CASYRPGQEIQPQHF. The CDR3 nucleotides read TGTGCCAGCTACCGTCCGGGACAGGAGATTCAGCCCCAGCATTTT.

The chain combines TRBV7-8 with TRBJ2-7; no reliable D call. The CDR3 consists of 13 residues. Germline loops: CDR1 SGHVS, CDR2 FQNEAQ. V dropped 1 base and J dropped 4 bases, with 8 bases sitting between them. For the CDR3, the DNA is TGTGCCAGCAGCTTAGGGCAGAGGTACGAGCAGTACTTC. This sequence encodes CASSLGQRYEQYF.

The chain employs TRBV11-3 and TRBJ2-7, with 7 bases identical to TRBD1. Per germline, CDR1 SGHNT and CDR2 YENEEA. The CDR3 consists of 13 residues. The V and J ends lost 4 bases and 6 bases, in that order; junction bases with no gene match: 6. Here the CDR3 DNA reads TGTGCCAGCAGCTCCTCGACAGGGAGCGAGCAGTACTTC. Translation: CASSSSTGSEQYF.

This chain connects TRBV18 to TRBJ1-1; 10 nucleotides match TRBD1. Trimming took 5 bases from V and 3 from J; bases not matched to a gene: 9. CDR1 KGHSH and CDR2 LQKENI come from the germline V gene. The CDR3 length is 16 residues. CDR3 in amino acids: CASSETTGGLYTEAFF. As DNA, the CDR3 is TGTGCCAGCTCAGAGACGACAGGGGGCCTGTACACTGAAGCTTTCTTT.

V gene TRBV7-2 combines with J gene TRBJ2-5, with 10 nucleotides matching TRBD1. Germline loops: CDR1 SGHTA, CDR2 FQGNSA. V lost 4 bases and J lost 5; bases outside the gene matches: 10. CDR3 length equals 16 residues. The CDR3 sequence is CASSWTDRGRRETQYF. The DNA for the CDR3 is TGTGCCAGCAGCTGGACAGACAGGGGGCGCAGGGAGACCCAGTACTTC. Based on the CDR3 plus reference TRBV7-2 and TRBJ2-5, the full variable domain is GAGVSQSPSNKVTEKGKDVELRCDPISGHTALYWYRQSLGQGLEFLIYFQGNSAPDKSGLPSDRFSAERTGGSVSTLTIQRTQQEDSAVYLCASSWTDRGRRETQYFGPGTRLLVL.

The V call is TRBV29-1, the J call TRBJ1-2; D is ambiguous. Germline CDR1 and CDR2: SQVTM and ANQGSEA. The CDR3 covers 13 residues. The V end was cut by 1 base, the J end by 4 bases, with 10 bases between. The CDR3 nucleotides are TGCAGCGTTGAAGCCTTTTCAGGCTATGGCTACACCTTC. The encoded protein is CSVEAFSGYGYTF.

The V gene is TRBV18, the J gene TRBJ1-1; no reliable D call. The germline gives CDR1 KGHSH, CDR2 LQKENI. Trimming removed 5 bases at V and 0 bases at J, with 7 bases between. This CDR3 comprises 13 residues. CDR3 in DNA: TGTGCCAGCTCAGACATTTTGAACACTGAAGCTTTCTTT. This sequence encodes CASSDILNTEAFF.